The sequence of this TCR beta chain was determined in a study of blood T cells in healthy people across ages. This clonotype was picked up a small number of times. Every donor contributed roughly 10 milliliters of peripheral blood by blood draw. Total RNA amounts of at least 5 micrograms were extracted per sample. Together with a sample-barcoded 5' primer, a J-beta primer mix was included in a second PCR lasting 7 to 11 cycles. MiXCR, run by TCRdb on the 5' RACE reads, gives a single entry per CDR3 protein. Found here are approximately 2,000,000 distinct CDR3 sequences, more than 35% of them singletons; the top ten hold roughly 23%. Germline lookup yields CDR1 MNHNS and CDR2 SASEGT. Trimming stripped 1 base from V and 0 bases from J, with 8 bases between. This CDR3 is built from 15 residues.

The receptor was derived from a human donor in good health. This sequence joins TRBV6-1 and TRBJ2-3, with D unresolved. Material for sequencing was blood. In DNA form, the CDR3 reads TGTGCCAGCAGTGAAGACACCAGGAGCACAGATACGCAGTATTTT. It codes for CASSEDTRSTDTQYF.